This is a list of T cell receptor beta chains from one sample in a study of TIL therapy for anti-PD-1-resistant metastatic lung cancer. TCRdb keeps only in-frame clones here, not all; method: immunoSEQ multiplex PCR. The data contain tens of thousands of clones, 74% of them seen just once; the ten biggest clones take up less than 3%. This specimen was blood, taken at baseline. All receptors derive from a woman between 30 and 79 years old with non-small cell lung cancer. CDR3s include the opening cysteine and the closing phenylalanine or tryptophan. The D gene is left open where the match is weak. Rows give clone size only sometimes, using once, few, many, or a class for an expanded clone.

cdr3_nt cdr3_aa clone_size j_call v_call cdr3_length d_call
TGCGCCAGCAGCTTGGCGGGACTTGGGTATGGCTACACCTTC CASSLAGLGYGYTF - TRBJ1-2 TRBV5-1 14 -
TGTGCCAGCAGTCTAGCGGGAGTTTTTATTCAGTACTTC CASSLAGVFIQYF - TRBJ2-4 TRBV2 13 TRBD2
TGTGCCAGCAGCGAAGGGACAGGGGTAAATTCACCCCTCCACTTT CASSEGTGVNSPLHF - TRBJ1-6 TRBV5-4 15 TRBD1
TGTGCCAGCAGTGAAGTGGTTATGAACACTGAAGCTTTCTTT CASSEVVMNTEAFF few TRBJ1-1 TRBV6-1 14 -
TGCGCCAGCAGCCAAGTAGGTAGCTCTGGGGCCAACGTCCTGACTTTC CASSQVGSSGANVLTF - TRBJ2-6 TRBV4-1 16 -
TGTGCCAGCAGCTTAGTCAGCGGGTTTGGCTACACCTTC CASSLVSGFGYTF - TRBJ1-2 TRBV7-2 13 -
TGTGCCAGCAGTTTACGGGAACCCGCTAGCTATGAGCAGTTCTTC CASSLREPASYEQFF - TRBJ2-1 TRBV27 15 -
TGTGCCAGCAGCCCCCCTTTCCCAGATACGCAGTATTTT CASSPPFPDTQYF few TRBJ2-3 TRBV25-1 13 -
TGTGCCAGCAGCCTCCGGGCAACAACTAATGAAAAACTGTTTTTT CASSLRATTNEKLFF - TRBJ1-4 TRBV13 15 -
TGCGCCAGCAGGGCCGCCGGTCAAGAGACCCAGTACTTC CASRAAGQETQYF - TRBJ2-5 TRBV10-1 13 -